The 9 T cell receptor beta chains presented below share a single source sample, sequenced in a study of cytomegalovirus exposure and HLA in healthy donors. Amplification used 60 Vbeta primers and 13 Jbeta primers. Some clones are missing from TCRdb's copy, which holds only in-frame ones; the method was immunoSEQ multiplex PCR. The sample shows some 200,000 clones, around 80% of them seen only once. Sequenced sample: PBMCs. These receptors were collected from a man aged 50-60 years in good health and CMV-seronegative.

The chain joins TRBV5-6 to TRBJ2-7, with D hard to call. Trimming removed 0 bases from V and 6 bases from J, with 16 bases in between. Germline V gene data show CDR1 as SGHDT and CDR2 as YYEEEE. The CDR3 covers 15 residues. CDR3 sequence: CASSLATVFLGEQYF. DNA of the CDR3: TGTGCCAGCAGCTTGGCCACAGTTTTTTTGGGCGAGCAGTACTTC. The complete variable domain, with remaining parts taken from reference TRBV5-6 and TRBJ2-7, reads DAGVTQSPTHLIKTRGQQVTLRCSPKSGHDTVSWYQQALGQGPQFIFQYYEEEERQRGNFPDRFSGHQFPNYSSELNVNALLLGDSALYLCASSLATVFLGEQYFGPGTRLTVT.

The gene calls are TRBV4-1 and TRBJ2-5, with D possibly TRBD1 on 5 matching bases. The assigned J gene may be wrong: the sequence end matches TRBJ2-7 better. CDR1 is MGHRA and CDR2 is YSYEKL in the germline V gene. The CDR3 is made up of 16 amino acids. CDR3 region: CASSQRTLFVSYEQYF. The CDR3 region has the DNA TGCGCCAGCAGCCAGAGGACACTCTTCGTTTCCTACGAGCAGTACTTC.

Notes on this clone: The junction shows a germline mismatch at one end, possibly a read error. The rearrangement joins TRBV7-3 to TRBJ2-1, with TRBD2 matching over 9 bases. The germline CDR1 and CDR2 sequences are SGHTA and FQGTGA. The CDR3 consists of 15 residues. As DNA, the CDR3 is TGTGCCAGCAGCCTAACTAGCGGGTTCTACAATGAGCAGTTCTTC. Translation gives CASSLTSGFYNEQFF. Drawing the rest from reference TRBV7-3 and TRBJ2-1, the complete variable domain is GAGVSQTPSNKVTEKGKYVELRCDPISGHTALYWYRQSLGQGPEFLIYFQGTGAADDSGLPNDRFFAVRPEGSVSTLKIQRTERGDSAVYLCASSLTSGFYNEQFFGPGTRLTVL.

This clone was found a few times. The rearrangement joins TRBV10-1 to TRBJ2-1, with D possibly matching TRBD2 (6 bases). The CDR3 is made up of 15 amino acids. Trimming pared 0 bases from V and 6 bases from J, leaving 12 bases between. Germline CDR1 reads WNHNN; CDR2 reads SYGVQD (reference sequence). CDR3 nucleotide sequence: TGCGCCAGCAGTGAGTCTTTGGAGGGAGGCAATGAGCAGTTCTTC. This encodes CASSESLEGGNEQFF.

This chain connects TRBV15 to TRBJ2-7; 7 bases align to TRBD1. The CDR3 runs 14 residues. V shed 1 base, J shed 3 bases, and the junction held 3 bases outside the gene matches. Germline V gives CDR1 LNHNV, CDR2 YYDKDF (reference sequence). This CDR3 reads CATSRGQGSYEQYF. The DNA of the CDR3 is TGTGCCACCAGCAGAGGACAGGGTAGCTACGAGCAGTACTTC.

V gene TRBV27 combines with J gene TRBJ2-1; TRBD1 matches 7 bases. The V segment lost 7 bases and the J segment 12 bases; nucleotides outside the gene matches: 6. Germline CDR1 reads MNHEY; CDR2 reads SMNVEV (reference sequence). This CDR3 has 11 residues. The CDR3 sequence is CASTGAGGQFF. CDR3 sequence (DNA): TGTGCCAGCACCGGAGCAGGGGGGCAGTTCTTC.

The gene calls are TRBV15 and TRBJ2-7; 8 bases fit TRBD1. This CDR3 spans 14 amino acids. With 5 bases clipped from V and 5 bases from J, the junction kept 8 bases outside the gene matches. CDR1 and CDR2 (germline): LNHNV, YYDKDF (reference sequence). The CDR3 DNA reads TGTGCCACCAGCGCGCGGGACAGGAACCACGAGCAGTACTTC. Amino acid sequence: CATSARDRNHEQYF.

The V gene is TRBV7-9, the J gene TRBJ2-2; 7 bases are a match to TRBD1. Germline V gene lookup returns CDR1 SEHNR and CDR2 FQNEAQ (reference sequence). This CDR3 is 15 amino acids long. Losses at the gene ends were 5 bases for V and 1 base for J; bases not matched to a gene: 4. DNA for the CDR3: TGTGCCAGCAGCCTGCGGACAGGGAACACCGGGGAGCTGTTTTTT. It yields the protein CASSLRTGNTGELFF.

This clone was observed a handful of times. This chain connects TRBV29-1 to TRBJ2-1; 9 nucleotides line up with TRBD2. The CDR3 contains 16 residues. Germline CDR1 SQVTM, CDR2 ANQGSEA. The ends lost 4 bases at V and 6 bases at J; junction bases unmatched: 13. Written as DNA, the CDR3 is TGCAGCGTTGCGGGGCTAGCGGGACGATCCCGCAATGAGCAGTTCTTC. Translated, it gives CSVAGLAGRSRNEQFF.